The subject of this entry is one TCR beta chain. Its cognate antigen is unknown. These data are taken from a study of molecular identifiers for immune sequencing clone quantification. V dropped 0 bases and J dropped 4 bases, with 16 bases sitting between them. The CDR3 consists of 17 residues. In germline, CDR1 is LGHNA, CDR2 YSLEER. TCRdb re-called the PCR reads through MiXCR, storing one row per CDR3 protein. Of 250,000 to 400,000 distinct CDR3 sequences listed, around a fifth are singletons. Findings and limits, study-wide: Over 99% of effector molecules, but under 1% in naive cells, were held by clones with more than 20 RNA copies.

V gene TRBV4-3 combines with J gene TRBJ2-1, with D perhaps matching TRBD2 (6 bases). Material: naive CD8+ T cells from blood, with Jurkat cell RNA spiked in. The subset is: FACS-sorted CD8+CD4-CCR7+CD45RA+ naive T cells. The sequence was obtained from a human donor in good health. Some libraries in this study had Jurkat cell RNA spiked in. CDR3 loop: CASSQDLAAREYNEQFF. CDR3 DNA: TGCGCCAGCAGCCAAGATTTGGCCGCCCGGGAGTACAATGAGCAGTTCTTC.